The rows below give T cell receptor beta chains drawn from one sample of a study of prognosis after radiotherapy for stage I lung cancer. Each CDR3 protein is one row after TCRdb ran MiXCR on the multiplex PCR reads. This sample has about 16,000 distinct CDR3 sequences, with around 32% found just once. This material consisted of PBMCs, taken before or after stereotactic body radiation therapy (not recorded which). These receptor sequences come from a donor at least 50 years old with non-small cell lung cancer. The CDR3 runs from the conserved cysteine through the conserved F or W. The D gene is left open where the match is weak. For some rows the clone size is stated as once, few or many, or as a class when expanded; others skip it.

V gene	D gene	J gene	clone size	CDR3 protein	CDR3 DNA
TRBV7-9	.	TRBJ2-1	many	CASSLGIDEQFF	TGTGCCAGCAGCTTAGGAATCGATGAGCAGTTCTTC
TRBV7-2	.	TRBJ2-2	many	CASSWSQVANTGELFF	TGTGCCAGCAGCTGGAGCCAGGTCGCGAACACCGGGGAGCTGTTTTTT
TRBV12-3/TRBV12-4	.	TRBJ1-2	many	CASSPDGTPKRYGYTF	TGTGCCAGCAGTCCAGACGGGACACCAAAACGCTATGGCTACACCTTC
TRBV2	.	TRBJ2-3	many	CASQVGYTADTQYF	TGTGCCAGCCAAGTCGGGTACACCGCAGATACGCAGTATTTT
TRBV7-2	.	TRBJ2-3	.	CASSTGGSKDTQYF	TGTGCCAGCAGCACTGGAGGGAGCAAAGATACGCAGTATTTT
TRBV6-1	.	TRBJ1-1	many	CASRSTTGFGTEAFF	TGTGCCAGCAGGTCCACGACAGGTTTCGGCACTGAAGCTTTCTTT
TRBV11-3	TRBD1	TRBJ1-4	many	CASSLDRGGKLFF	TGTGCCAGCAGCTTGGACAGGGGGGGAAAACTGTTTTTT
TRBV11-2	TRBD1	TRBJ2-3	medium-sized	CASSLADTGGTDTQYF	TGTGCCAGCAGCTTAGCAGATACAGGGGGCACAGATACGCAGTATTTT
TRBV19	.	TRBJ2-2	many	CASIGFTGELFF	TGTGCCAGTATCGGCTTCACCGGGGAGCTGTTTTTT
TRBV7-2	TRBD2	TRBJ2-1	once	CASSFISGRASDGQFF	TGTGCCAGCAGCTTTATTAGCGGGAGGGCCTCCGATGGGCAGTTCTTC
TRBV4-3	.	TRBJ1-3	many	CASSQDHNTIYF	TGCGCCAGCAGCCAAGACCACAACACCATATATTTT